The rows below give T cell receptor beta chains drawn from one sample of a study of cytomegalovirus exposure and HLA in healthy donors. The protocol was immunoSEQ multiplex PCR, while the TCRdb copy is restricted to in-frame clones and leaves out a portion. The repertoire consists of 150,000 to 200,000 clones, with 80% occurring once and the leading ten covering 0.5% to 0.8%. The sample consisted of PBMCs. These receptor sequences come from a boy aged 5-17 years in good health and CMV-seronegative. The CDR3 runs from the conserved cysteine through the conserved F or W. Each record gives: clone size, CDR3 length, D gene, J gene, V gene, CDR3 DNA, CDR3 protein. D genes are given only for firm matches. Expanded clones are given a class, and other clones once, few, many or no size at all.

clone_size: .; cdr3_length: 14; d_call: .; j_call: TRBJ1-2; v_call: TRBV19; cdr3_nt: TGTGCCAGTAGTATCAGAGGCCGCGCCTATGGCTACACCTTC; cdr3_aa: CASSIRGRAYGYTF
clone_size: .; cdr3_length: 13; d_call: .; j_call: TRBJ2-3; v_call: TRBV11-3; cdr3_nt: TGTGCCAGCACCTCGGAGTTCGGAGATACGCAGTATTTT; cdr3_aa: CASTSEFGDTQYF
clone_size: .; cdr3_length: 15; d_call: .; j_call: TRBJ2-2; v_call: TRBV5-1; cdr3_nt: TGCGCCAGCGAAAACGTCCGGGCGAACACCGGGGAGCTGTTTTTT; cdr3_aa: CASENVRANTGELFF
clone_size: .; cdr3_length: 16; d_call: .; j_call: TRBJ1-5; v_call: TRBV4-1; cdr3_nt: TGCGCCAGCAGCCAAGCAGGGGCCAGGGATTTCCAGCCCCAGCATTTT; cdr3_aa: CASSQAGARDFQPQHF
clone_size: once; cdr3_length: 14; d_call: .; j_call: TRBJ2-1; v_call: TRBV15; cdr3_nt: TGTGCCACCAGCAGAGATTACTCGGTTGCTAGCCAATTCTTC; cdr3_aa: CATSRDYSVASQFF
clone_size: .; cdr3_length: 16; d_call: TRBD2; j_call: TRBJ2-2; v_call: TRBV9; cdr3_nt: TGTGCCAGCAGCGCCTCTAGCGGGACCGACACCGGGGAGCTGTTTTTT; cdr3_aa: CASSASSGTDTGELFF
clone_size: .; cdr3_length: 14; d_call: .; j_call: TRBJ2-2; v_call: TRBV5-1; cdr3_nt: TGCGCCAGCAGCTTGGTATCGTTCACCGGGGAGCTGTTTTTT; cdr3_aa: CASSLVSFTGELFF
clone_size: .; cdr3_length: 15; d_call: .; j_call: TRBJ1-1; v_call: TRBV30; cdr3_nt: TGTGCCTGGGGGAGGGGTGGCAGGGGTAAAACTGAAGCTTTCTTT; cdr3_aa: CAWGRGGRGKTEAFF
clone_size: .; cdr3_length: 14; d_call: TRBD1; j_call: TRBJ2-7; v_call: TRBV7-9; cdr3_nt: TGTGCCAGCAGCCATTACGGGACAGACTACGAGCAGTACTTC; cdr3_aa: CASSHYGTDYEQYF
clone_size: .; cdr3_length: 14; d_call: TRBD1; j_call: TRBJ1-4; v_call: TRBV5-1; cdr3_nt: TGCGCCAGCAGCTTTAGGGACAGGGGAGAAAAACTGTTTTTT; cdr3_aa: CASSFRDRGEKLFF
clone_size: few; cdr3_length: 16; d_call: TRBD2; j_call: TRBJ2-1; v_call: TRBV4-3; cdr3_nt: TGCGCCAGCAGCCAAGATCCTAGCGGGACTTACAATGAGCAGTTCTTC; cdr3_aa: CASSQDPSGTYNEQFF
clone_size: .; cdr3_length: 16; d_call: TRBD2; j_call: TRBJ2-3; v_call: TRBV4-2; cdr3_nt: TGTGCCAGCAGCCAAGATTCCACTAGCGGCACAGATACGCAGTATTTT; cdr3_aa: CASSQDSTSGTDTQYF
clone_size: .; cdr3_length: 13; d_call: .; j_call: TRBJ1-2; v_call: TRBV25-1; cdr3_nt: TGTGCCAGCAGTGGGGACAACTACTATGGCTACACCTTC; cdr3_aa: CASSGDNYYGYTF
clone_size: .; cdr3_length: 14; d_call: .; j_call: TRBJ2-7; v_call: TRBV7-9; cdr3_nt: TGTTCCAGCAGCTTAATGGGGAGCTCCTACGAGCAGTACTTC; cdr3_aa: CSSSLMGSSYEQYF
clone_size: .; cdr3_length: 16; d_call: TRBD1; j_call: TRBJ2-7; v_call: TRBV7-9; cdr3_nt: TGTTCCAGCAGCTTAAAGTCGAAGGGACAGTCCTACGAGCAGTACTTC; cdr3_aa: CSSSLKSKGQSYEQYF
clone_size: .; cdr3_length: 13; d_call: TRBD1; j_call: TRBJ1-2; v_call: TRBV11-3; cdr3_nt: TGTGCCAGCAGCTTGCAGGGGGCATCTGGCTACACCTTC; cdr3_aa: CASSLQGASGYTF
clone_size: .; cdr3_length: 21; d_call: TRBD2; j_call: TRBJ2-7; v_call: TRBV14; cdr3_nt: TGTGCCAGCAGCCAGGGTTGGGGAACTATGAGCGGGAGGACTTTCGCCTACGAGCAGTACTTC; cdr3_aa: CASSQGWGTMSGRTFAYEQYF
clone_size: .; cdr3_length: 16; d_call: TRBD1; j_call: TRBJ1-2; v_call: TRBV11-2; cdr3_nt: TGTGCCAGCAGCCCAATCCCGGGACAGACTAACTATGGCTACACCTTC; cdr3_aa: CASSPIPGQTNYGYTF
clone_size: once; cdr3_length: 14; d_call: .; j_call: TRBJ1-2; v_call: TRBV7-9; cdr3_nt: TGTGCCAGCAGCCTATCAGGAGGGGAAGGGGGCTACACCTTC; cdr3_aa: CASSLSGGEGGYTF
clone_size: .; cdr3_length: 16; d_call: .; j_call: TRBJ2-3; v_call: TRBV6-1; cdr3_nt: TGTGCCAGCAGTGAAGAATGGGGCGGTAGCACAGATACGCAGTATTTT; cdr3_aa: CASSEEWGGSTDTQYF
clone_size: .; cdr3_length: 16; d_call: .; j_call: TRBJ1-5; v_call: TRBV19; cdr3_nt: TGTGCCAGTAGTCCCGGGACATTCTATAGCAATCAGCCCCAGCATTTT; cdr3_aa: CASSPGTFYSNQPQHF
clone_size: .; cdr3_length: 13; d_call: TRBD2; j_call: TRBJ2-1; v_call: TRBV29-1; cdr3_nt: TGCAGCGTCTCTAGCGGGGGAGACAATGAGCAGTTCTTC; cdr3_aa: CSVSSGGDNEQFF
clone_size: .; cdr3_length: 15; d_call: TRBD1; j_call: TRBJ1-1; v_call: TRBV9; cdr3_nt: TGTGCCAGCAGCGCATCAGGGGGCGGTGGCACTGAAGCTTTCTTT; cdr3_aa: CASSASGGGGTEAFF
clone_size: .; cdr3_length: 15; d_call: TRBD1; j_call: TRBJ1-2; v_call: TRBV5-6; cdr3_nt: TGTGCCAGCAGCATTACAGGGGAGCCTAACTATGGCTACACCTTC; cdr3_aa: CASSITGEPNYGYTF
clone_size: .; cdr3_length: 14; d_call: TRBD1; j_call: TRBJ1-2; v_call: TRBV29-1; cdr3_nt: TGCAGCGTTGAAGGGAGACAGGGGGTATGGGGCTACACCTTC; cdr3_aa: CSVEGRQGVWGYTF
clone_size: .; cdr3_length: 18; d_call: TRBD1; j_call: TRBJ1-6; v_call: TRBV7-8; cdr3_nt: TGTGCCAGCAGCCGGGACAGGGTCCCTGTTCGGGGAGGGTCACCCCTCCACTTT; cdr3_aa: CASSRDRVPVRGGSPLHF
clone_size: .; cdr3_length: 15; d_call: TRBD2; j_call: TRBJ2-7; v_call: TRBV19; cdr3_nt: TGTGCCAGTAGTCTCACACTAGCGGGAGTTTACGAGCAGTACTTC; cdr3_aa: CASSLTLAGVYEQYF
clone_size: .; cdr3_length: 17; d_call: .; j_call: TRBJ1-2; v_call: TRBV5-6; cdr3_nt: TGTGCCAGCAGCTCGGATAGGGGGACCAGATTTAACTATGGCTACACCTTC; cdr3_aa: CASSSDRGTRFNYGYTF
clone_size: .; cdr3_length: 18; d_call: .; j_call: TRBJ1-4; v_call: TRBV7-9; cdr3_nt: TGTGCCAGCAGCTTAGCGGGCGGAGGACCCGAACATAATGAAAAACTGTTTTTT; cdr3_aa: CASSLAGGGPEHNEKLFF
clone_size: .; cdr3_length: 17; d_call: TRBD2; j_call: TRBJ2-2; v_call: TRBV5-8; cdr3_nt: TGTGCCAGCCTCCCGGCGAGCGGGGGGGCGAGCACCGGGGAGCTGTTTTTT; cdr3_aa: CASLPASGGASTGELFF
clone_size: .; cdr3_length: 15; d_call: .; j_call: TRBJ1-1; v_call: TRBV5-1; cdr3_nt: TGCGCCAGCAGCTTGGCCGGAGTAGACAGAGCGCCGTCTTTCTTT; cdr3_aa: CASSLAGVDRAPSFF
clone_size: .; cdr3_length: 13; d_call: TRBD1; j_call: TRBJ1-1; v_call: TRBV6-5; cdr3_nt: TGTGCCAGCAGTGTGGACAGGGAGACTGAAGCTTTCTTT; cdr3_aa: CASSVDRETEAFF
clone_size: .; cdr3_length: 17; d_call: TRBD2; j_call: TRBJ2-1; v_call: TRBV7-2; cdr3_nt: TGTGCCAGCAGCCCGTCCCCACTAGCGGGAGTGCTTGGTGAGCAGTTCTTC; cdr3_aa: CASSPSPLAGVLGEQFF
clone_size: .; cdr3_length: 12; d_call: .; j_call: TRBJ2-2; v_call: TRBV10-3; cdr3_nt: TGTGCCATCATCGGGGAGGATGGGGAGCTGTTTTTT; cdr3_aa: CAIIGEDGELFF
clone_size: .; cdr3_length: 13; d_call: .; j_call: TRBJ2-2; v_call: TRBV7-3; cdr3_nt: TGTGCCAGCAAGAAGGGGGACACCGGGGAGCTGTTTTTT; cdr3_aa: CASKKGDTGELFF
clone_size: few; cdr3_length: 15; d_call: .; j_call: TRBJ1-2; v_call: TRBV28; cdr3_nt: TGTGCCAGCAAAGTCAAGCGGGGAGGGCTCGGTGGCTACACCTTC; cdr3_aa: CASKVKRGGLGGYTF
clone_size: .; cdr3_length: 14; d_call: TRBD1; j_call: TRBJ1-2; v_call: TRBV10-2; cdr3_nt: TGCGCCAGCAGTGCCTTGACAGGGCCCTATGGCTACACCTTC; cdr3_aa: CASSALTGPYGYTF
clone_size: .; cdr3_length: 15; d_call: TRBD2; j_call: TRBJ2-7; v_call: TRBV9; cdr3_nt: TGTGCCAGCAGCGAGGCTAGCGGGAGCCCCGGGGAGCAGTACTTC; cdr3_aa: CASSEASGSPGEQYF